This T cell receptor beta chain derives from a study of shared clonotypes between healthy human individuals. Profiling relied on immunoSEQ multiplex PCR, and the TCRdb table lists in-frame clones only, not all of them. This table has 2 million to 2.5 million clones, roughly 93% appearing once. The J segment lost 3 bases and the V segment lost 0 bases, leaving 4 bases of the junction unmatched. Germline assignment: CDR1 LNHDA and CDR2 SQIVND (reference sequence). The CDR3 extends over 15 amino acids. Sequenced: naive CD4+ T cells from PBMCs. Documented subset: CD45RA+ positively selected. This sequence originates from a man between 18 and 29 years old in good health. Some clones in this sample may be carry-over from other donors' samples. The chain combines TRBV19 with TRBJ2-5; TRBD2 agrees at 7 bases. In nucleotides, the CDR3 is TGTGCCAGTAGTATAGATCCTGGGAGGGAAGAGACCCAGTACTTC. This encodes CASSIDPGREETQYF.